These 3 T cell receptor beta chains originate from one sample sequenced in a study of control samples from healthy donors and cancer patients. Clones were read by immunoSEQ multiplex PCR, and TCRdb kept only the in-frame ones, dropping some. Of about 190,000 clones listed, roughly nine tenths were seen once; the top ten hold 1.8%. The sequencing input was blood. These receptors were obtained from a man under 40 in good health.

CDR3 sequence (DNA): TGTGCCAGCAGGGGACAGGGGCCCTATGGCTACACCTTC. Its protein product is CASRGQGPYGYTF. V usage is TRBV2 and J usage is TRBJ1-2; 10 positions match TRBD1. Per germline, CDR1 SNHLY and CDR2 FYNNEI. Trimming at V came to 6 bases and at J to 4 bases, leaving 2 bases not matched to a gene. CDR3 length equals 13 residues. Combining the CDR3 with reference TRBV2 and TRBJ1-2 gives the whole variable domain EPEVTQTPSHQVTQMGQEVILRCVPISNHLYFYWYRQILGQKVEFLVSFYNNEISEKSEIFDDQFSVERPDGSNFTLKIRSTKLEDSAMYFCASRGQGPYGYTFGSGTRLTVV.

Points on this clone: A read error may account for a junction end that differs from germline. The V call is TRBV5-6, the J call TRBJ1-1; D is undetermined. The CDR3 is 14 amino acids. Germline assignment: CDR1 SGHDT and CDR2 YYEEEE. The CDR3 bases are TGTGCCAGCAGCACGGACGGGTTGAAGACTGAAGCTTTCTTT. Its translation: CASSTDGLKTEAFF.

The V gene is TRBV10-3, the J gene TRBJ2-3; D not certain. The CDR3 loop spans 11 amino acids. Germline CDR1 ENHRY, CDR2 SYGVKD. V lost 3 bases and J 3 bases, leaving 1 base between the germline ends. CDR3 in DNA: TGTGCCATCAGTGAAACAGATACGCAGTATTTT. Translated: CAISETDTQYF.